The clone carrying this T cell receptor (beta chain) came up a few times. Antigen: not known. The sample belongs to a study of beta chain features in type 1 diabetes. In the study overall: The number of sorted cells examined across all samples was fewer than 110,000,000. Study results and caveats: When Type 1 diabetes patients were examined, their TCRB CDR3s proved moderately but significantly shorter in all four CD4+ subsets.

With 0 bases removed from V and 4 bases from J, the gap between germline ends came to 8 bases. CDR1 is SGHRS and CDR2 is YFSETQ in the germline V gene. The CDR3 has 14 amino acids. CD45RO/CCR7/CD25/CD127/CD95/CD27 sorting isolated CD4+ naive, central memory, regulatory and stem cell-like memory cells. The investigators reverse transcribed all of the isolated RNA, so they sequenced expressed TCRB transcripts. Profiled with immunoSEQ multiplex PCR; TCRdb holds only in-frame clones, not every one. The table has roughly 140,000 clones, 10% to 13% seen once. This clonotype was sampled from a man aged 25-45 years with type 1 diabetes. The chain couples TRBV5-1 to TRBJ1-5; D not resolved. Sequenced: central memory CD4+ T cells from blood. CDR3 DNA: TGCGCCAGCAGCTTGGGAGAGGTAAATCAGCCCCAGCATTTT. Translated, it gives CASSLGEVNQPQHF. Full variable domain (remainder filled in from reference TRBV5-1 and TRBJ1-5): KAGVTQTPRYLIKTRGQQVTLSCSPISGHRSVSWYQQTPGQGLQFLFEYFSETQRNKGNFPGRFSGRQFSNSRSEMNVSTLELGDSALYLCASSLGEVNQPQHFGDGTRLSIL.